This entry describes one T cell receptor beta chain. This entry is derived from a study of monozygotic twins with cystic fibrosis. The protocol was immunoSEQ multiplex PCR, while the TCRdb copy is restricted to in-frame clones and leaves out a portion. The sample records some 10,000 clones, 75% to 85% being singletons. CDR3 size: 11 residues. Germline loops: CDR1 SNHLY, CDR2 FYNNEI. The rearrangement joins TRBV2 to TRBJ2-1; 11 bases are a match to TRBD2. The TCR sequence derives from a man aged 18 to 30 with cystic fibrosis. Material: blood. CDR3 residues: CISGRAGEQFF. CDR3 sequence (DNA): TGTATTAGCGGGAGGGCCGGGGAGCAGTTCTTC.